These 5 T cell receptor beta chains were all obtained from the same sample, sequenced in a study of T-cell reconstitution after alpha-beta-depleted transplantation in children. Preparation of the TCRbeta library was carried out with unique molecular identifiers. TCRdb analysed the PCR reads with MiXCR anew, one entry per CDR3 protein. Of about 580,000 distinct CDR3 sequences in the sample, 20% to 25% were seen once. Sequenced material: PBMCs, mostly from graft donor cells, taken 360 days after TCRalphabeta/CD19-depleted stem cell transplant. These receptors all stem from a boy in the first two years of life who had a stem cell transplant for acute myeloid leukemia, so the T cells may come from the graft donor.

This clonotype was seen at least ten times. Here the CDR3 DNA reads TGTGCCAGCAGCTCAGGACTAGCGGGGAACTTTTACGAGCAGTACGTC. As protein: CASSSGLAGNFYEQYV. The chain is built from TRBV28 and TRBJ2-7, with 12 bases aligning to TRBD2. Trimming took 6 bases from V and 4 from J; bases not matched to a gene: 10. Germline CDR1 is MDHEN and CDR2 is SYDVKM. This CDR3 contains 16 residues.

V usage is TRBV20-1 and J usage is TRBJ2-1; D unclear. This CDR3 region has 14 residues. CDR1 is DFQATT, CDR2 SNEGSKA, per germline (reference sequence). The V and J ends lost 4 bases and 4 bases respectively, with 14 bases between them. CDR3 in amino acids: CSAKWVKSYNEQFF. CDR3 sequence (DNA): TGCAGTGCTAAATGGGTCAAGTCGTACAATGAGCAGTTCTTC.

This clonotype has just a few counts. The V gene is TRBV27, the J gene TRBJ2-5; TRBD1 matches at 8 bases. CDR1 MNHEY and CDR2 SMNVEV come from the germline V gene (reference sequence). This CDR3 is 15 amino acids long. V gave up 3 bases and J gave up 1 base; unmatched junction bases: 4. The CDR3 DNA sequence: TGTGCCAGCAGTTTCCAGGGGGCGCCCCAAGAGACCCAGTACTTC. Protein product: CASSFQGAPQETQYF.

The chain couples TRBV5-6 to TRBJ2-2; tentatively, D is TRBD1 or TRBD2 (5 bases each). The germline V and J ends were trimmed by 4 bases and 1 base, with 14 bases remaining between them. Germline V gene sequence: CDR1 SGHDT, CDR2 YYEEEE. The CDR3 consists of 16 residues. The DNA of the CDR3 is TGTGCCAGCAGCCCCGTCGAGGGGAGGAACACCGGGGAGCTGTTTTTT. It translates to CASSPVEGRNTGELFF.

The chain recombines TRBV14 with TRBJ2-3, with D possibly TRBD2 on 7 matching bases. The CDR3 has 14 amino acids. The germline V and J ends were trimmed by 0 bases and 9 bases, with 13 bases remaining between them. Germline values: CDR1 SGHDN, CDR2 FVKESK. The CDR3 bases are TGTGCCAGCAGCCAAGATTGGGAGGGGGGGACGCAGTATTTT. Its protein is CASSQDWEGGTQYF.